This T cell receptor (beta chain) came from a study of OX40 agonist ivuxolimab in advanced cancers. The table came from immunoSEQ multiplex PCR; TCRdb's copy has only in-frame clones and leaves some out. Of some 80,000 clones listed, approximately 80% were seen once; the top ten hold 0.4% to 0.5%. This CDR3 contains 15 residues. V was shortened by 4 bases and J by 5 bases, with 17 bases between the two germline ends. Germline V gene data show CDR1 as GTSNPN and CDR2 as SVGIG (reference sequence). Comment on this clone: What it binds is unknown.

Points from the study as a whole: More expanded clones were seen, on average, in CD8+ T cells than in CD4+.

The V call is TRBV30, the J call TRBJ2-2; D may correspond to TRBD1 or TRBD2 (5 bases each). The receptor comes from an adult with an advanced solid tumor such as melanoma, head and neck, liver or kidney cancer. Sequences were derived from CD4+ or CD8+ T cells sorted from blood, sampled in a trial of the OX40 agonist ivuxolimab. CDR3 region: CAWNTLKWGTGELFF. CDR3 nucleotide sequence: TGTGCCTGGAACACCCTGAAGTGGGGGACCGGGGAGCTGTTTTTT. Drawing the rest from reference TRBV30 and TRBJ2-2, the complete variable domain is SQTIHQWPATLVQPVGSPLSLECTVEGTSNPNLYWYRQAAGRGLQLLFYSVGIGQISSEVPQNLSASRPQDRQFILSSKKLLLSDSGFYLCAWNTLKWGTGELFFGEGSRLTVL.